Listed below are T cell receptor beta chains from one sample, sequenced in a study of blood T cell repertoires in COVID-19. Profiling relied on immunoSEQ multiplex PCR, and the TCRdb table lists in-frame clones only, not all of them. The sample includes 20,000 to 25,000 clones, roughly 87% of them seen just once. Sequenced input: peripheral blood. The receptors were sampled from a human donor with active COVID-19. The donor label of this sample is uncertain. The CDR3 runs from the conserved cysteine through the conserved F or W. The D gene is left open where the match is weak. Expanded clones are given a class, and other clones once, few, many or no size at all.

>14|-|TRBD1|TRBJ1-1|TRBV2
CASKTGTGGTEAFF
TGTGCCAGCAAAACCGGGACAGGGGGCACTGAAGCTTTCTTT
>16|-|TRBD2|TRBJ2-3|TRBV7-9
CASSDGLAATTDTQYF
TGTGCCAGCAGCGATGGACTAGCGGCAACCACAGATACGCAGTATTTT
>15|-|-|TRBJ2-7|TRBV19
CASSGSNEARYEQYF
TGTGCCAGTAGTGGATCCAATGAGGCGAGATACGAGCAGTACTTC
>13|-|-|TRBJ2-1|TRBV2
CASTGTTNNEQFF
TGTGCCAGCACCGGGACAACCAACAATGAGCAGTTCTTC
>13|-|-|TRBJ1-1|TRBV19
CASSPRGSTEAFF
TGTGCCAGTAGTCCTAGGGGGAGCACTGAAGCTTTCTTT
>14|few|TRBD1|TRBJ1-2|TRBV13
CASSLGQGGYGYTF
TGTGCCAGCAGCCTGGGACAGGGAGGCTATGGCTACACCTTC
>16|-|TRBD2|TRBJ2-1|TRBV11-3
CASSLGGLAGGNEQFF
TGTGCCAGCAGCTTAGGGGGACTAGCGGGGGGCAATGAGCAGTTCTTC
>17|-|-|TRBJ2-6|TRBV14
CASSQVGVRSGANVLTF
TGTGCCAGCAGCCAAGTAGGGGTGCGATCTGGGGCCAACGTCCTGACTTTC
>13|few|-|TRBJ1-2|TRBV9
CASSIQGFRGYTF
TGTGCCAGCAGCATCCAGGGCTTCCGTGGCTACACCTTC
>14|-|TRBD1|TRBJ2-7|TRBV30
CAWSPGQGAAEQYF
TGTGCCTGGAGTCCCGGACAGGGGGCGGCCGAGCAGTACTTC
>15|-|TRBD1|TRBJ2-7|TRBV5-4
CASSAKGTDFYEQYF
TGTGCCAGCAGCGCAAAAGGGACAGACTTTTACGAGCAGTACTTC
>13|-|-|TRBJ2-3|TRBV18
CASSASSTDTQYF
TGTGCCAGCTCAGCGAGTAGCACAGATACGCAGTATTTT
>17|once|TRBD2|TRBJ2-2|TRBV5-4
CASSLTSGRPNTGELFF
TGTGCCAGCAGCTTGACTAGCGGGAGGCCTAACACCGGGGAGCTGTTTTTT
>13|-|TRBD1|TRBJ1-5|TRBV12-3/TRBV12-4
CASSLPGGQPQHF
TGTGCCAGCAGTTTACCAGGGGGACAGCCCCAGCATTTT
>14|-|TRBD1|TRBJ1-6|TRBV9
CASSLTGDNSPLHF
TGTGCCAGCAGCCTCACAGGGGATAATTCACCCCTCCACTTT
>14|-|-|TRBJ2-5|TRBV5-1
CASSFVAAGETQYF
TGCGCCAGCAGCTTCGTAGCGGCGGGAGAGACCCAGTACTTC
>14|once|TRBD1|TRBJ1-3|TRBV7-8
CATSLGTAGNTIYF
TGTGCCACCTCACTCGGGACAGCTGGAAACACCATATATTTT
>14|-|TRBD1|TRBJ1-2|TRBV6-5
CASSYDRGPYGYTF
TGTGCCAGCAGTTACGACAGGGGCCCCTATGGCTACACCTTC
>15|-|TRBD1|TRBJ1-5|TRBV3-1/TRBV3-2
CASSARDRGNQPQHF
TGTGCCAGCAGCGCCCGGGACAGGGGCAATCAGCCCCAGCATTTT
>15|-|-|TRBJ2-2|TRBV25-1
CASSEYPTSTGELFF
TGTGCCAGCAGTGAATACCCCACTTCAACCGGGGAGCTGTTTTTT
>13|-|TRBD1|TRBJ1-2|TRBV28
CASRGTAWGGYTF
TGTGCCAGCAGGGGGACAGCCTGGGGAGGCTACACCTTC
>11|-|-|TRBJ2-1|TRBV28
CASRIYNEQFF
TGTGCCAGCAGAATATACAATGAGCAGTTCTTC
>15|-|TRBD1|TRBJ2-5|TRBV11-2
CASSFGQGAWETQYF
TGTGCCAGCAGCTTCGGACAGGGGGCGTGGGAGACCCAGTACTTC
>18|-|TRBD1|TRBJ2-5|TRBV18
CASSPQSRDSPRRETQYF
TGTGCCAGCTCACCACAAAGTCGGGACAGTCCCAGAAGAGAGACCCAGTACTTC
>17|-|TRBD1|TRBJ2-1|TRBV25-1
CASSEIRGQRHPSEQFF
TGTGCCAGCAGTGAAATTCGGGGACAGAGGCACCCAAGTGAGCAGTTCTTC
>14|-|TRBD2|TRBJ2-7|TRBV6-2/TRBV6-3
CASSSRLAGPEQYF
TGTGCCAGCAGTTCGAGACTAGCGGGTCCCGAGCAGTACTTC
>15|-|-|TRBJ2-7|TRBV4-3
CASSQDRGNSYEQYF
TGCGCCAGCAGCCAAGATAGGGGCAACTCCTACGAGCAGTACTTC
>16|-|TRBD2|TRBJ2-1|TRBV9
CASSKREGKSYNEQFF
TGTGCCAGCTCAAAACGGGAGGGAAAGTCCTACAATGAGCAGTTCTTC
>13|-|-|TRBJ1-4|TRBV12-3/TRBV12-4
CASRTGYNEKLFF
TGTGCCAGCAGAACAGGGTACAACGAAAAACTGTTTTTT
>14|-|-|TRBJ2-5|TRBV29-1
CSVIDSFRQETQYF
TGCAGCGTCATAGACAGTTTTAGGCAAGAGACCCAGTACTTC
>16|once|-|TRBJ1-2|TRBV20-1
CSASGGKAGDRYGYTF
TGCAGTGCTAGTGGGGGGAAGGCAGGGGATCGATATGGCTACACCTTC
>15|-|TRBD2|TRBJ2-3|TRBV19
CASSTSGGSTDTQYF
TGTGCCAGTAGTACTAGCGGGGGTAGCACAGATACGCAGTATTTT
>14|once|-|TRBJ1-6|TRBV19
CASGEGAATLTLHF
TGTGCCAGTGGGGAAGGGGCAGCTACTTTGACCCTCCACTTT
>15|-|TRBD2|TRBJ2-3|TRBV5-6
CASSLLAGLTDTQYF
TGTGCCAGCAGCTTGCTAGCGGGACTCACAGATACGCAGTATTTT
>17|-|TRBD2|TRBJ2-3|TRBV28
CASSSVVGGRTTDTQYF
TGTGCCAGCAGTTCCGTCGTCGGCGGGAGAACAACAGATACGCAGTATTTT
>12|once|-|TRBJ2-7|TRBV28
CASSSQVKEQYF
TGTGCCAGCAGTTCACAGGTGAAAGAGCAGTACTTC
>14|-|-|TRBJ1-2|TRBV19
CASSIDEGVGGYTF
TGTGCCAGTAGTATAGACGAGGGAGTCGGTGGCTACACCTTC
>15|-|-|TRBJ1-5|TRBV5-1
CASSLFAGNNQPQHF
TGCGCCAGCAGCTTGTTCGCCGGGAACAATCAGCCCCAGCATTTT
>14|-|-|TRBJ2-5|TRBV6-5
CATKPLGRGETQYF
TGTGCCACCAAACCGCTAGGAAGGGGGGAGACCCAGTACTTC
>12|-|-|TRBJ1-5|TRBV5-4
CASSSPDQPQHF
TGTGCCAGCAGCTCGCCAGATCAGCCCCAGCATTTT
>12|once|-|TRBJ2-3|TRBV12-3/TRBV12-4
CASSLEGGTQYF
TGTGCCAGCAGCTTGGAGGGGGGGACGCAGTATTTT
>13|-|-|TRBJ1-5|TRBV15
CATSRERNQPQHF
TGTGCCACCAGCAGAGAACGGAATCAGCCCCAGCATTTT
>14|-|-|TRBJ2-3|TRBV5-8
CASSRRGSPDTQYF
TGTGCCAGCAGCCGCAGGGGAAGCCCAGATACGCAGTATTTT
>13|-|-|TRBJ1-1|TRBV28
CASSPGGYTEAFF
TGTGCCAGCAGCCCCGGGGGATACACTGAAGCTTTCTTT
>13|-|TRBD1|TRBJ2-7|TRBV2
CARADRGTYEQYF
TGTGCCAGAGCAGACAGGGGGACCTACGAGCAGTACTTC